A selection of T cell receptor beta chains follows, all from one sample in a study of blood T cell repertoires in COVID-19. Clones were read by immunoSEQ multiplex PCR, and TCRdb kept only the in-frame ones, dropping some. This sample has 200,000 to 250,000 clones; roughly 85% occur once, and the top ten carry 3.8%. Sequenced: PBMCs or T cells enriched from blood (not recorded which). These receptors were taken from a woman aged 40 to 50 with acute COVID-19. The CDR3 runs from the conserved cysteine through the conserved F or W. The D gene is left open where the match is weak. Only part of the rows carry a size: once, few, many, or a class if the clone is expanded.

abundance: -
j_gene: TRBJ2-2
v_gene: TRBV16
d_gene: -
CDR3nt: TGTGCCAGCAGCCAATTGCGCCCCGGGGGCACCGGGGAGCTGTTTTTT
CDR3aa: CASSQLRPGGTGELFF

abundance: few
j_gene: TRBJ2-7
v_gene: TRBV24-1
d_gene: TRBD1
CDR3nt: TGTGCCACCAGTGATTCCGGGACAGGGTCCTACGAGCAGTACTTC
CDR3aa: CATSDSGTGSYEQYF

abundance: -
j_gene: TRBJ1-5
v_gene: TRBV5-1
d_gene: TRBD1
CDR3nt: TGCGCCAGCAGCCTAACTCCCACAGGGGGGGATCAGCCCCAGCATTTT
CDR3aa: CASSLTPTGGDQPQHF

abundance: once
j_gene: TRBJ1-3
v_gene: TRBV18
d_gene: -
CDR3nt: TGTGCCAGCTCACCACAGGATAGGGGTTCTGGAAACACCATATATTTT
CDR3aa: CASSPQDRGSGNTIYF

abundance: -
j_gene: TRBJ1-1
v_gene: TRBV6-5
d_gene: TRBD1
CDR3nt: TGTGCCAGCAGTTCCCACGACAGGGCGAACACTGAAGCTTTCTTT
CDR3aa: CASSSHDRANTEAFF

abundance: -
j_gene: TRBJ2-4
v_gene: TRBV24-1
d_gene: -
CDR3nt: TGTGCCACCAGTGATTCTCTTAGTCAGGACATTCAGTACTTC
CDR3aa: CATSDSLSQDIQYF

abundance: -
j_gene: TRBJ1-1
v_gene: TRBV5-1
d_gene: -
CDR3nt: TGCGCCAGCAGCTTGGCCCCTTTTACAGTGAACACTGAAGCTTTCTTT
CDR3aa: CASSLAPFTVNTEAFF

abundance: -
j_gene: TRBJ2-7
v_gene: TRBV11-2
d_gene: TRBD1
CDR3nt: TGTGCCAGCAGCATGGGACAGGGTCCCTACGAGCAGTACTTC
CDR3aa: CASSMGQGPYEQYF

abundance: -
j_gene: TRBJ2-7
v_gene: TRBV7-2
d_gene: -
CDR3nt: TGTGCCAGCAGCTTAGCGAGCAGGGCCTACGAGCAGTACTTC
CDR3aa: CASSLASRAYEQYF

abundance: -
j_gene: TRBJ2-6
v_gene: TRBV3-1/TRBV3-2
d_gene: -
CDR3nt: TGTGCCAGCAGCCACCTTGGTAGCTCTGGGGCCAACGTCCTGACTTTC
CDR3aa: CASSHLGSSGANVLTF

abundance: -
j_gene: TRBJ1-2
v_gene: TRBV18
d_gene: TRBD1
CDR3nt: TGTGCCAGCTCACCACCTACGACAGGGGGGGTCGATGGCTACACCTTC
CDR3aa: CASSPPTTGGVDGYTF

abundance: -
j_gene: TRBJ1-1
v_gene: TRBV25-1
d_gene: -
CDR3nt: TGTGCCAGCAGCGGTGGGGGCCTGAAGGGAGCTTTCTTT
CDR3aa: CASSGGGLKGAFF

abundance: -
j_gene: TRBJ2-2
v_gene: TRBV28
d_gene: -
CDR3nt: TGTGCCAGCAGGGCGCTTGGAGACGGGGAGCTGTTTTTT
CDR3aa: CASRALGDGELFF

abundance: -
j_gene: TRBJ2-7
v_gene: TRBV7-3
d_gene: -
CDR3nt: TGTGCCAGCAGCTTATCCCCCGCAGACAACGAGCAGTACTTC
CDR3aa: CASSLSPADNEQYF

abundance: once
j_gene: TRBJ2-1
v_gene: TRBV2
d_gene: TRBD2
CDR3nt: TGTGCCAGCAGGCCGGGACTAGCGGGAGCAGTATCCTACAATGAGCAGTTCTTC
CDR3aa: CASRPGLAGAVSYNEQFF

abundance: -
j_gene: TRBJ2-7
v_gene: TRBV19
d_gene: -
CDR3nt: TGTGCCAGTAACCGAGACAGGCATACCTACGAGCAGTACTTC
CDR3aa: CASNRDRHTYEQYF

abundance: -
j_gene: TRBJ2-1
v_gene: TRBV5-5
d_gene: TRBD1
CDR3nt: TGTGCCAGCAGTGACGGGACAGTTTACAATGAGCAGTTCTTC
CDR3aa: CASSDGTVYNEQFF

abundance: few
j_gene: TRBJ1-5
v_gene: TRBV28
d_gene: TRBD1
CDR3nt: TGTGCCAGCAGATCCGGGACAGACAATCAGCCCCAGCATTTT
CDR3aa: CASRSGTDNQPQHF

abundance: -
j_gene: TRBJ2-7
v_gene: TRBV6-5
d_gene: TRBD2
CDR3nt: TGTGCCAGCAGCCTTAAGCGGGAGGGCCGATGGGAGCAGTACTTC
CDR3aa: CASSLKREGRWEQYF

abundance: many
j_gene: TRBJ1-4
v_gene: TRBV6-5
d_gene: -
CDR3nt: TGTGGTGGGAGGGGAACTAATGAAAAACTGTTTTTT
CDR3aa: CGGRGTNEKLFF

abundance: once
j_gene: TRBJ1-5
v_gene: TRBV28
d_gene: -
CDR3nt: TGTGCCAGCAACCCGACAGTGTATACAGCTAGCAATCAGCCCCAGCATTTT
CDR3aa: CASNPTVYTASNQPQHF

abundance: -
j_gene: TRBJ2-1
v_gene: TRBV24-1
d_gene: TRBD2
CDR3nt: TGTGCCACCAGTCCTAGCGGGACTACTTACAATGAGCAGTTCTTC
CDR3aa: CATSPSGTTYNEQFF

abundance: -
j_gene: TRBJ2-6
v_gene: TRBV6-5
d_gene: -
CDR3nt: TGTGCCAGCAGTTACTCCCAGGTCTCTGGGGCCAACGTCCTGACTTTC
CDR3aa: CASSYSQVSGANVLTF

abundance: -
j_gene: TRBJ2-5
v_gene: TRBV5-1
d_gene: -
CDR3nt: TGCGCCCCCAGCGTAGTCCAAGAGACCCAGTACTTC
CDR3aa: CAPSVVQETQYF

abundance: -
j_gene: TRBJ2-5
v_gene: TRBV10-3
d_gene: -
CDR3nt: TGTGCCATCAGAAAGTGGGGGACACTGAGACAAGAGACCCAGTACTTC
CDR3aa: CAIRKWGTLRQETQYF

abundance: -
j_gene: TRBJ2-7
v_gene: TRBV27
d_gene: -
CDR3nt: TGTGCCAGCAGTTTATCGGCGCCACAGGGTGGCTCCTACGAGCAGTACTTC
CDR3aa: CASSLSAPQGGSYEQYF